The sequence of this T cell receptor (beta chain) was determined in a study of blood T cell repertoires in COVID-19. As for the study in general: PBMCs, B-cell-depleted T cells, or T cells were the source of the cDNA or gDNA that made up the material.

In terms of age and location, participants ranged from about 18 to 89 years and lived in under 30 US areas. The study counted Cohort 3 donors as recovered given two negative PCRs, clearance, or symptom resolution. TCRdb's copy holds only in-frame clones and misses some; the assay was immunoSEQ multiplex PCR. Among hundreds of thousands of clones listed, around nine tenths were seen once. V dropped 3 bases and J dropped 6; count of bases not matched to a gene: 11. Germline V gene sequence: CDR1 LGHDT, CDR2 YNNKEL (reference sequence). This CDR3 is built from 17 residues. Sequenced sample: PBMCs or T cells enriched from blood (not recorded which). This sequence was found in a woman aged 60-75 years who had recovered from COVID-19. This chain links TRBV3-1 (or the pseudogene TRBV3-2) with TRBJ2-1; 10 nucleotides match TRBD2. The DNA for the CDR3 is TGTGCCAGCAGCCACTACAAGGCTAGCGGGGGTGCCAATGAGCAGTTCTTC. It specifies CASSHYKASGGANEQFF.